The 4 T cell receptor beta chains presented below share a single source sample, sequenced in a study of identical twins. TCRdb re-called the 5' RACE reads with MiXCR, one entry per CDR3 protein. The data hold roughly 690,000 distinct CDR3 sequences, with roughly 6% observed a single time. Material for sequencing was naive T cells sorted from blood. Receptors originate from a man between 18 and 35 years old in good health.

The chain recombines TRBV5-1 with TRBJ2-5; the match to TRBD1 covers 7 bases. Germline CDR1 and CDR2: SGHRS and YFSETQ. J was trimmed by 7 bases and V by 0 bases; bases with no gene match: 12. The CDR3 consists of 16 residues. The DNA for the CDR3 is TGCGCCAGCAGCTTGGGCGAGAGAAGGGGGCAGGGGACCCAGTACTTC. Translating it yields CASSLGERRGQGTQYF.

This clonotype was recorded many times. The chain recombines TRBV6-5 with TRBJ2-1; 7 bases fit TRBD2. The CDR3 has 12 amino acids. V lost 8 bases, J lost 6 bases, and 4 bases stayed unmatched. CDR1 and CDR2 from the germline V gene are MNHEY and SVGAGI. The CDR3 spells CASRSGGNEQFF. The CDR3 region has the DNA TGTGCCAGCCGGTCGGGAGGCAATGAGCAGTTCTTC.

This clonotype occurred a few times. The J gene is TRBJ1-1, the V gene TRBV5-1; 7 nucleotides align to TRBD1. V was clipped by 0 bases and J by 0 bases; unmatched bases: 5. The CDR3 runs 16 residues. The germline V gene encodes CDR1 SGHRS and CDR2 YFSETQ. CDR3 residues: CASSLDRGPMNTEAFF. The CDR3 nucleotides are TGCGCCAGCAGCTTGGACAGGGGCCCCATGAACACTGAAGCTTTCTTT.

This clonotype came up a few times. The J gene is TRBJ2-7, the V gene TRBV7-2, with 7 nucleotides matching TRBD1. This CDR3 is built from 14 residues. The V gene end was trimmed by 0 bases and the J gene end by 6 bases; junction bases not matched to a gene: 5. The germline CDR1 and CDR2 sequences are SGHTA and FQGNSA. CDR3 nucleotide sequence: TGTGCCAGCAGCTTAGCGGCCCGGACAGGCGAGCAGTACTTC. Its protein is CASSLAARTGEQYF.